The 10 T cell receptor beta chains presented below share a single source sample, sequenced in a study of blood T cells in healthy people across ages. With a J-beta primer mix and a sample-barcoded 5' primer, a second PCR ran about 7 to 12 cycles. MiXCR, applied by TCRdb to the 5' RACE reads, yields one record per CDR3 protein. Found here are 650,000 to 950,000 distinct CDR3 sequences, under 55% of them singletons; the top ten hold around 18%. Source material: blood. These TCRs come from a man aged 55-75 years in good health.

Here the CDR3 DNA reads TGCGCCAGCAGCCCGGGAGCGGGACTCAAAAACACTGAAGCTTTCTTT. It encodes CASSPGAGLKNTEAFF. J is TRBJ1-1 and V is TRBV5-1; D may be TRBD1 (5 bases). V shed 4 bases and J shed 2 bases, with 18 bases lying between them. The germline CDR1 and CDR2 sequences are SGHRS and YFSETQ. The CDR3 is made up of 16 amino acids.

The V call is TRBV28, the J call TRBJ2-7; 9 nucleotides agree with TRBD2. V shed 7 bases and J 1 base; nucleotides not matched to a gene: 8. Germline assignment: CDR1 MDHEN and CDR2 SYDVKM. The CDR3 extends over 15 amino acids. The DNA of the CDR3 is TGTGCCAGCACCTCGACGGCGGGGGGGTCCTACGAGCAGTACTTC. It is translated as CASTSTAGGSYEQYF.

The chain links TRBV6-6 to TRBJ2-7; the D is unclear. Trimming removed 6 bases from V and 3 bases from J, with 24 bases in between. The CDR3 is 17 residues long. Germline-derived CDR1 and CDR2 are MNHNY and SVGAGI (reference sequence). CDR3 in DNA: TGTGCCAGCAGCCAACCGGGTTCCCCCGCCACGGGCTACGAGCAGTACTTC. As protein: CASSQPGSPATGYEQYF.

The chain employs TRBV20-1 and TRBJ2-4, with 8 bases lining up with TRBD2. Per germline, CDR1 DFQATT and CDR2 SNEGSKA (reference sequence). The CDR3 spans 18 residues. Losses at the gene ends were 3 bases for V and 2 bases for J; bases not matched to a gene: 15. Here the CDR3 DNA reads TGCAGTGCTAGCGCGTTGCGGGGGGCCGCTATTACCAAAAACATTCAGTACTTC. This translates into CSASALRGAAITKNIQYF.

This clonotype was picked up many times. V and J are TRBV7-2 and TRBJ1-2; no clear D gene. Germline V lookup: CDR1 SGHTA, CDR2 FQGNSA. This CDR3 contains 14 residues. Trimming took off 1 base at V and 3 bases at J, with 9 bases between the two ends. In DNA, the CDR3 is TGTGCCAGCAGCTTAGATCTGGCCCACTATGGCTACACCTTC. This codes for CASSLDLAHYGYTF.

The chain joins TRBV29-1 to TRBJ2-1; TRBD2 agrees at 11 bases. Germline CDR1 is SQVTM and CDR2 is ANQGSEA. The CDR3 is 12 amino acids. After removal of 7 bases from V and 6 bases from J, the junction contained 2 bases not matched to a gene. CDR3 protein: CSAGTSGNEQFF. CDR3 nucleotide sequence: TGCAGCGCCGGGACTAGCGGCAATGAGCAGTTCTTC.

This chain uses TRBV20-1 with TRBJ2-7, with D maybe TRBD1 (7 bases). Germline CDR1 is DFQATT and CDR2 is SNEGSKA (reference sequence). This CDR3 region has 14 residues. V was clipped by 7 bases and J by 4 bases, with 20 bases between them. The CDR3 DNA follows: TGCAGTGGGGGGGCGGCCAGGGGGTTTTACGAGCAGTACTTC. Translating gives CSGGAARGFYEQYF.

This rearrangement joins TRBV5-1 to TRBJ2-2; D is possibly TRBD1 (6 bases). Trimming took 7 bases from V and 5 from J, leaving 24 bases between them. In germline, CDR1 is SGHRS, CDR2 YFSETQ. The CDR3 sequence is 17 residues long. This chain's CDR3 is CASRNLRLGAGTGELFF. CDR3 sequence (DNA): TGCGCCAGCCGAAACTTGAGATTGGGGGCCGGGACCGGGGAGCTGTTTTTT.

This clonotype was seen only a few times. This chain connects TRBV7-2 to TRBJ1-2; tentatively, D is TRBD1 (6 bases). V lost 5 bases, J lost 0 bases, and 13 bases lay in between. The V gene's germline CDR1 is SGHTA and CDR2 FQGNSA. This CDR3 has 15 residues. The CDR3 bases are TGTGCCAGCAGCCCTGGGGGGGGCGCTAACTATGGCTACACCTTC. Translated, it gives CASSPGGGANYGYTF.

This chain connects TRBV6-2 or TRBV6-3 to TRBJ1-1, with no clear D. The V gene's germline CDR1 is MNHEY and CDR2 SVGEGT. The CDR3 totals 13 residues. With 4 bases removed from V and 3 bases from J, the gap between germline ends came to 9 bases. CDR3 DNA: TGTGCCAGCAGTTCTGACACCTACACTGAAGCTTTCTTT. Protein product: CASSSDTYTEAFF.